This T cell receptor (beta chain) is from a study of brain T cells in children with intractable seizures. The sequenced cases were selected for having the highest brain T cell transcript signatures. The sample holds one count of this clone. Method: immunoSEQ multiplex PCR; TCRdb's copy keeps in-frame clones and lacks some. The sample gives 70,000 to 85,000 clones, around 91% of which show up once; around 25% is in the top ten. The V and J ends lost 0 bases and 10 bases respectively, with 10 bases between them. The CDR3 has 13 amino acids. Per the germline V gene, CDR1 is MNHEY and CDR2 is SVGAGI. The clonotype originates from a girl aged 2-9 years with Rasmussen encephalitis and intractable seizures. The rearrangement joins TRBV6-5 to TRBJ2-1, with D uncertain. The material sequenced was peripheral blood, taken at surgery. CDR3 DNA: TGTGCCAGCAGTTACTCCGGCGGCCGGGAGCAGTTCTTC. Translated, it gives CASSYSGGREQFF.